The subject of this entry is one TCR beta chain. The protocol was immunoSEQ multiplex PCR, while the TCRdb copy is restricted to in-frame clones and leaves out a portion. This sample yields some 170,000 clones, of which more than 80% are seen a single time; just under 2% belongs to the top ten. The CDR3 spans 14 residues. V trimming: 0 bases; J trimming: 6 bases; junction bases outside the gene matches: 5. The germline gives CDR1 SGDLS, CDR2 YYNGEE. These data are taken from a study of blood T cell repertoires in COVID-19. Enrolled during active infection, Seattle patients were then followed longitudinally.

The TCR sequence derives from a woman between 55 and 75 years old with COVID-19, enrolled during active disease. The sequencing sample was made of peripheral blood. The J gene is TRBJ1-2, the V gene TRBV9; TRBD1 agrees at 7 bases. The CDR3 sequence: CASSVAAGGDGYTF. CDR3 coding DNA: TGTGCCAGCAGCGTAGCCGCAGGGGGTGATGGCTACACCTTC.